These T cell receptor beta chains were read from a single sample in a study of ipilimumab plus nivolumab after autologous stem cell transplantation. The assay was immunoSEQ multiplex PCR, and TCRdb's table has in-frame clones only and misses some. There are about 19,000 clones in the sample; around 80% occur only once, and about 6.4% lies in the top ten. Here the sequenced sample was PBMCs, taken in a trial of ipilimumab plus nivolumab as post-transplant consolidation. These receptors originate from a male donor with diffuse large B-cell lymphoma. CDR3s include the opening cysteine and the closing phenylalanine or tryptophan. A D gene is named only where the DNA matches it firmly. Not all rows give a size; the values are once, few, many and, for expanded clones, a class.

CDR3 protein,CDR3 DNA,V gene,J gene,D gene,clone size
CASTPWAGETQYF,TGTGCCAGCACGCCTTGGGCAGGAGAGACCCAGTACTTC,TRBV2,TRBJ2-5,NA,NA
CASSPELDYEQYF,TGCGCCAGCAGCCCCGAGCTGGACTACGAGCAGTACTTC,TRBV4-1,TRBJ2-7,NA,NA
CASSISTGGYEQYF,TGTGCCAGCAGCATTTCAACCGGGGGCTACGAGCAGTACTTC,TRBV11-2,TRBJ2-7,NA,NA
CASSELKTTRGGTQYF,TGTGCCAGCAGTGAACTAAAAACTACGAGGGGCGGTACGCAGTATTTT,TRBV6-1,TRBJ2-3,NA,few
CASSPQQVNYGYTF,TGTGCCAGCAGCCCCCAACAGGTTAACTATGGCTACACCTTC,TRBV6-5,TRBJ1-2,NA,NA
CASSLGQGWNEQYF,TGTGCCAGCAGTTTAGGACAGGGGTGGAACGAGCAGTACTTC,TRBV27,TRBJ2-7,TRBD1,NA
CASSPPAQSIPNEQYF,TGTGCCAGCTCACCACCAGCACAGAGTATCCCCAACGAGCAGTACTTC,TRBV18,TRBJ2-7,NA,once
CASSESDRGMYEQYF,TGTGCCAGCAGTGAGTCCGACAGGGGAATGTACGAGCAGTACTTC,TRBV6-1,TRBJ2-7,TRBD1,NA
CASRISGANYGYTF,TGTGCCAGTAGGATTTCAGGAGCTAACTATGGCTACACCTTC,TRBV19,TRBJ1-2,NA,NA
CASIQDRGDSNQPQHF,TGTGCCAGCATACAGGACAGGGGAGATAGCAATCAGCCCCAGCATTTT,TRBV19,TRBJ1-5,TRBD1,NA
CASRLAGGNNEQFF,TGTGCCAGCAGACTAGCGGGGGGGAACAATGAGCAGTTCTTC,TRBV6-1,TRBJ2-1,TRBD2,NA
CASSLDAPRDSDTQYF,TGTGCCAGCAGCTTAGATGCACCCAGGGACTCAGATACGCAGTATTTT,TRBV7-9,TRBJ2-3,NA,few
CASSLGLANYNEQFF,TGTGCCAGCAGCTTAGGACTAGCGAACTACAATGAGCAGTTCTTC,TRBV7-3,TRBJ2-1,TRBD2,NA
CASSIAGLWGASGANVLTF,TGTGCCAGTAGTATCGCGGGGCTATGGGGGGCCTCTGGGGCCAACGTCCTGACTTTC,TRBV19,TRBJ2-6,NA,few
CASSIGSVRDRGYTF,TGTGCCAGTAGTATTGGGAGTGTGAGGGACCGGGGCTACACCTTC,TRBV19,TRBJ1-2,NA,NA
CAWSVAAGLADTQYF,TGTGCCTGGAGTGTAGCGGCGGGGCTAGCAGATACGCAGTATTTT,TRBV30,TRBJ2-3,NA,NA
CASRAGSMNSYGYTF,TGTGCCAGTCGTGCGGGCAGTATGAACTCCTATGGCTACACCTTC,TRBV19,TRBJ1-2,NA,NA
CASTRGPNTGELFF,TGTGCCAGCACACGGGGCCCGAACACCGGGGAGCTGTTTTTT,TRBV28,TRBJ2-2,NA,once
CASNGPDREGDTQYF,TGTGCCAGCAACGGACCGGACAGGGAGGGAGATACGCAGTATTTT,TRBV9,TRBJ2-3,NA,NA
CASSQGPSWNYGYTF,TGTGCCAGCAGCCAGGGCCCCAGTTGGAACTATGGCTACACCTTC,TRBV14,TRBJ1-2,NA,NA
CASRAGGPEAFF,TGTGCCAGCAGGGCAGGGGGCCCTGAAGCTTTCTTT,TRBV6-5,TRBJ1-1,TRBD1,NA
CASSQLAGAYNEQFF,TGTGCCAGCAGTCAACTAGCGGGGGCCTACAATGAGCAGTTCTTC,TRBV2,TRBJ2-1,TRBD2,NA
CASSPLWTGRTDTQYF,TGTGCCAGCAGCCCCCTTTGGACGGGGCGCACAGATACGCAGTATTTT,TRBV11-2,TRBJ2-3,NA,NA
CASSLGLALSTDTQYF,TGTGCCAGCAGCTTGGGGCTAGCTCTGAGCACAGATACGCAGTATTTT,TRBV5-6,TRBJ2-3,NA,NA
CASRGAQKLFF,TGTGCCAGCCGAGGGGCGCAAAAACTGTTTTTT,TRBV7-2,TRBJ1-4,NA,NA
CASSLFQGATGELFF,TGCGCCAGCAGCTTGTTCCAGGGAGCCACCGGGGAGCTGTTTTTT,TRBV5-1,TRBJ2-2,NA,few
CASSSAGTASGNTIYF,TGTGCCAGCAGCTCAGCGGGGACAGCCTCTGGAAACACCATATATTTT,TRBV7-6,TRBJ1-3,TRBD1,NA
CASSQDGGIGPYEQYF,TGCGCCAGCAGCCAAGACGGAGGGATTGGACCCTACGAGCAGTACTTC,TRBV4-3,TRBJ2-7,NA,NA
CASSLRGSGGREQYF,TGTGCCAGCAGTCTGCGTGGGTCGGGGGGCAGGGAGCAGTACTTC,TRBV2,TRBJ2-7,NA,NA
CAISERTGMNTEAFF,TGTGCCATCAGTGAACGGACAGGGATGAACACTGAAGCTTTCTTT,TRBV10-3,TRBJ1-1,TRBD1,few
CASSLTGGGPRADTQYF,TGTGCCAGTAGTCTCACGGGGGGGGGCCCACGTGCAGATACGCAGTATTTT,TRBV19,TRBJ2-3,TRBD2,NA
CASSQEEGWSSGANVLTF,TGCGCCAGCAGCCAAGAGGAGGGTTGGAGCTCTGGGGCCAACGTCCTGACTTTC,TRBV4-3,TRBJ2-6,NA,NA
CASSQQGGSEKLFF,TGTGCCAGCAGCCAACAGGGGGGGAGTGAAAAACTGTTTTTT,TRBV7-2,TRBJ1-4,TRBD1,NA
CASRRDATSSDTQYF,TGTGCCAGCAGGAGGGATGCGACTAGTTCAGATACGCAGTATTTT,TRBV6-6,TRBJ2-3,NA,NA
CASSESEGGETQYF,TGCGCCAGCAGTGAGTCGGAGGGGGGGGAGACCCAGTACTTC,TRBV10-2,TRBJ2-5,NA,NA
CASSSDGQVREQYF,TGCGCCAGCAGCTCCGACGGACAGGTTCGCGAGCAGTACTTC,TRBV5-1,TRBJ2-7,TRBD1,NA
CASTNREGYTF,TGTGCCAGTACAAACAGGGAGGGCTACACCTTC,TRBV7-2,TRBJ1-2,NA,NA
CASSPLGSGTSRSYEQYF,TGCGCCAGCAGCCCGTTAGGGAGCGGGACTAGCAGGTCCTACGAGCAGTACTTC,TRBV5-1,TRBJ2-7,TRBD2,NA
CASRKGQGGYEQYF,TGTGCCAGCAGAAAGGGACAGGGGGGCTACGAGCAGTACTTC,TRBV6-6,TRBJ2-7,TRBD1,NA
CASSELGRMATEAFF,TGTGCCAGCAGTGAATTGGGCAGGATGGCCACTGAAGCTTTCTTT,TRBV6-1,TRBJ1-1,NA,NA
CASSLAVMYEQYF,TGTGCCAGCAGCTTAGCGGTTATGTACGAGCAGTACTTC,TRBV7-9,TRBJ2-7,NA,NA
CASSIDGGYVEDTEAFF,TGTGCCAGTAGTATCGACGGGGGGTACGTTGAGGACACTGAAGCTTTCTTT,TRBV19,TRBJ1-1,NA,NA
CASSRQGSGIGNTIYF,TGTGCCAGCAGCAGACAGGGAAGCGGTATTGGAAACACCATATATTTT,TRBV2,TRBJ1-3,TRBD1,NA
CATAMFEGRSYEQYF,TGTGCCACGGCTATGTTCGAGGGCCGCTCCTACGAGCAGTACTTC,TRBV6-1,TRBJ2-7,NA,NA
CASSYGQGDQPQHF,TGTGCCAGCAGTTACGGTCAGGGGGATCAGCCCCAGCATTTT,TRBV6-6,TRBJ1-5,TRBD1,NA
CASSGNRGGTGELFF,TGTGCCAGCAGTGGAAACAGGGGAGGAACCGGGGAGCTGTTTTTT,TRBV2,TRBJ2-2,NA,NA
CASSEWGPGMGYTF,TGTGCCAGCAGTGAATGGGGGCCGGGGATGGGCTACACCTTC,TRBV6-1,TRBJ1-2,NA,NA
CASSLGRGGYNEQFF,TGTGCCAGCAGCTTAGGGCGGGGGGGTTACAATGAGCAGTTCTTC,TRBV7-2,TRBJ2-1,TRBD2,NA